These 9 T cell receptor beta chains originate from one sample sequenced in a study of shared clonotypes between healthy human individuals. The method was immunoSEQ multiplex PCR; TCRdb's version includes in-frame clones alone and lacks a portion of them. The repertoire includes approximately 740,000 clones, around 93% of them detected once, and 24% sits in the top ten. Only CD45RO-negative cells positively selected for CCR7 counted as naive CD8 cells, so terminally differentiated effector memory CD45RA+ cells were excluded. The specimen was naive CD8+ T cells sorted from blood. The receptors stem from a man under 40 in good health.

This chain uses TRBV11-2 with TRBJ2-7, with a tentative D call TRBD2 (5 bases). Deletions cut 2 bases from V and 1 base from J, with 9 bases between. The CDR3 loop spans 14 amino acids. CDR1 and CDR2 from the germline V gene are SGHAT and FQNNGV. The CDR3, as DNA: TGTGCCAGCAGCTTATTTCCGGGGTCCTACGAGCAGTACTTC. Translation gives CASSLFPGSYEQYF.

This chain joins TRBV5-1 and TRBJ2-5, with D tentatively TRBD2 (5 bases). The CDR3 is 16 amino acids. The V and J ends lost 5 bases and 0 bases respectively, with 17 bases between them. Germline CDR1 is SGHRS and CDR2 is YFSETQ. DNA for the CDR3: TGCGCCAGCAGGACCGAGATGGGAGCCAACCAAGAGACCCAGTACTTC. This translates into CASRTEMGANQETQYF. Filled out from reference TRBV5-1 and TRBJ2-5, the complete variable domain reads KAGVTQTPRYLIKTRGQQVTLSCSPISGHRSVSWYQQTPGQGLQFLFEYFSETQRNKGNFPGRFSGRQFSNSRSEMNVSTLELGDSALYLCASRTEMGANQETQYFGPGTRLLVL.

The V call is TRBV9, the J call TRBJ2-3, with unresolved D. The ends were cut back, 0 bases at V and 6 bases at J, with 11 bases in the middle. Per germline, CDR1 SGDLS and CDR2 YYNGEE. This CDR3 spans 14 amino acids. In nucleotides, the CDR3 is TGTGCCAGCAGCGTAGTATCTGTGGGTGATACGCAGTATTTT. Translated: CASSVVSVGDTQYF.

The sample holds a few counts of this clone. The gene calls are TRBV27 and TRBJ2-5; perhaps TRBD2 as D (5 bases). With 2 bases removed from V and 3 bases from J, the gap between germline ends came to 10 bases. The CDR3 has 14 amino acids. The germline CDR1 and CDR2 sequences are MNHEY and SMNVEV (reference sequence). The DNA of the CDR3 is TGTGCCAGCAGTTTAAACGGGGTGGAAGAGACCCAGTACTTC. It specifies CASSLNGVEETQYF.

The chain is built from TRBV5-1 and TRBJ2-7, with a tentative D call TRBD1 (5 bases). Germline CDR1 and CDR2: SGHRS and YFSETQ. The CDR3 runs to 15 residues. V lost 5 bases and J lost 2, with 17 bases in between. The DNA for the CDR3 is TGCGCCAGCAGTTCAGGGTCAGGCGGAGCCTACGAGCAGTACTTC. As protein: CASSSGSGGAYEQYF. Drawing the rest from reference TRBV5-1 and TRBJ2-7, the complete variable domain is KAGVTQTPRYLIKTRGQQVTLSCSPISGHRSVSWYQQTPGQGLQFLFEYFSETQRNKGNFPGRFSGRQFSNSRSEMNVSTLELGDSALYLCASSSGSGGAYEQYFGPGTRLTVT.

This chain links TRBV27 with TRBJ2-7; D is uncertain. The CDR3 is 16 residues long. Between the trimmed V and J ends, which lost 0 bases and 2 bases, there was a span of 14 bases. The germline CDR1 and CDR2 sequences are MNHEY and SMNVEV (reference sequence). The CDR3 here is CASSLSGLGLTYEQYF. Written as DNA, the CDR3 is TGTGCCAGCAGTTTATCTGGGTTAGGGCTGACCTACGAGCAGTACTTC.

V is TRBV11-2 and J is TRBJ1-2, with D unresolved. The CDR3 contains 14 residues. Germline V lookup: CDR1 SGHAT, CDR2 FQNNGV. Trimming stripped 1 base from V and 0 bases from J, with 6 bases between. This CDR3 reads CASSLVGPNYGYTF. DNA for the CDR3: TGTGCCAGCAGCTTAGTTGGCCCTAACTATGGCTACACCTTC.

The V gene is TRBV10-3, the J gene TRBJ2-7; 13 bases align to TRBD2. The germline V gene has CDR1 ENHRY and CDR2 SYGVKD. The CDR3 covers 16 residues. V trimming: 4 bases; J trimming: 5 bases; junction bases outside the gene matches: 8. The CDR3 nucleotides are TGTGCCATCAGTGCGACCAGGACTAGCGGGAGCAACGAGCAGTACTTC. As protein: CAISATRTSGSNEQYF.

The chain is built from TRBV6-1 and TRBJ2-4, with D perhaps matching TRBD2 (5 bases). This CDR3 has 17 residues. Germline V CDR1 and CDR2: MNHNS, SASEGT. V dropped 4 bases and J dropped 2 bases, with 18 bases sitting between them. The chain's CDR3 is CASSGKVFGSSKNIQYF. Here the CDR3 DNA reads TGTGCCAGCAGTGGAAAGGTTTTTGGGAGCTCCAAAAACATTCAGTACTTC.